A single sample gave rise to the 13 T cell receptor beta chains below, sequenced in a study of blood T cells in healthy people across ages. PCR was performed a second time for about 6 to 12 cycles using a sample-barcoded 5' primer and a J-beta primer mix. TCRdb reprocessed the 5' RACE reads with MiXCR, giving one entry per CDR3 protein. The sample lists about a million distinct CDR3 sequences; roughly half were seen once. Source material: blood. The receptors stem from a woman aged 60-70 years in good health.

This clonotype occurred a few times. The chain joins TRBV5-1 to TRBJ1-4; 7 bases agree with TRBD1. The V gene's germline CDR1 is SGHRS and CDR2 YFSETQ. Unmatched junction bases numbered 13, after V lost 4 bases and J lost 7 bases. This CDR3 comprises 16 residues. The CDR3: CASSPRPRDRSEKLFF. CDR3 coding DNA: TGCGCCAGCAGCCCTCGACCCCGGGACAGAAGTGAAAAACTGTTTTTT.

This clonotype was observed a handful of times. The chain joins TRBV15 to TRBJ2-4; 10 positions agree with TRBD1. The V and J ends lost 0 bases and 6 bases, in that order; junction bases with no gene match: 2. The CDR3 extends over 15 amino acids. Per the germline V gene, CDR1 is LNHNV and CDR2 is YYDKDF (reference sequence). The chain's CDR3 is CATSRETGGTNIQYF. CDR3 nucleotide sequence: TGTGCCACCAGCAGAGAGACAGGGGGCACAAACATTCAGTACTTC.

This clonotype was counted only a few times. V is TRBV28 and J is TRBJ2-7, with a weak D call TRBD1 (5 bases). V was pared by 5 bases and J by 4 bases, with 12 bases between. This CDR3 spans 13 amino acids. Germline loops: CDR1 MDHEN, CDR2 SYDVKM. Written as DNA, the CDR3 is TGTGCCAGCAGTCGATTCAGGGTGTACGAGCAGTACTTC. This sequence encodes CASSRFRVYEQYF. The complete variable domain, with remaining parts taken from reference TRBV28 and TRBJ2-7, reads DVKVTQSSRYLVKRTGEKVFLECVQDMDHENMFWYRQDPGLGLRLIYFSYDVKMKEKGDIPEGYSVSREKKERFSLILESASTNQTSMYLCASSRFRVYEQYFGPGTRLTVT.

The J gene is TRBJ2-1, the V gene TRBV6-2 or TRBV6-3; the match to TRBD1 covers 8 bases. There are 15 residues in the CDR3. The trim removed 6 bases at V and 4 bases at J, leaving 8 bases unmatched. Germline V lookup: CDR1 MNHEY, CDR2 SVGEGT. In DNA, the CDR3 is TGTGCCAGCAGAGCAACAGGGGGGATTTACAATGAGCAGTTCTTC. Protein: CASRATGGIYNEQFF.

The CDR3 protein is CASRVSSHPEQYF. CDR3 DNA: TGTGCCAGCAGGGTAAGCAGCCACCCGGAGCAGTACTTC. The chain employs TRBV6-2 or TRBV6-3 and TRBJ2-7; no definite D call. Trimming stripped 6 bases from V and 7 bases from J, with 16 bases between. Germline CDR1 reads MNHEY; CDR2 reads SVGEGT. The CDR3 extends over 13 amino acids.

In nucleotides, the CDR3 is TGCAGTGCCCCCGGGATGTCGAACACCGGGGAGCTGTTTTTT. Amino acid sequence: CSAPGMSNTGELFF. The chain links TRBV20-1 to TRBJ2-2; tentatively, D is TRBD2 (5 bases). Trimming removed 6 bases from V and 0 bases from J, with 11 bases in between. This CDR3 is built from 14 residues. Germline CDR1 is DFQATT and CDR2 is SNEGSKA (reference sequence).

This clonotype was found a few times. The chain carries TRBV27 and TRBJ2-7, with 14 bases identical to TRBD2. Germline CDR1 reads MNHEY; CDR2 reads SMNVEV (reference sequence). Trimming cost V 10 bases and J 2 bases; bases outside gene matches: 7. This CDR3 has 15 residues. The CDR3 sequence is CATGLAGGPTYEQYF. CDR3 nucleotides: TGTGCCACAGGACTAGCGGGAGGTCCAACCTACGAGCAGTACTTC.

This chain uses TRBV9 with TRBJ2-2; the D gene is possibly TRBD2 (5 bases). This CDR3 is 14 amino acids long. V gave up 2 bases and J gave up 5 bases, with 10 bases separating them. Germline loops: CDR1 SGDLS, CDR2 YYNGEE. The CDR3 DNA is TGTGCCAGCAGCGTCGGAGGAGGAACCGGGGAGCTGTTTTTT. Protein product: CASSVGGGTGELFF.

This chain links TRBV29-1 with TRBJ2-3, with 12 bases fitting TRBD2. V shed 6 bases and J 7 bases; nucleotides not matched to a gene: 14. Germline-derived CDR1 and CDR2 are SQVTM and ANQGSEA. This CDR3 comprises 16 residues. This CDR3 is CSVDDLAGGPLNTQYF. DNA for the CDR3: TGCAGCGTCGATGACCTAGCGGGAGGGCCTCTAAATACGCAGTATTTT.

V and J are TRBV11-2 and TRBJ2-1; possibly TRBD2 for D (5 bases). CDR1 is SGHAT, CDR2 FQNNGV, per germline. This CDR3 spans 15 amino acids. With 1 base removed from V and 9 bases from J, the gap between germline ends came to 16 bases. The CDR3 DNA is TGTGCCAGCAGCTTAGCAGGCCCCGGGAACTTTGAGCAGTTCTTC. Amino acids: CASSLAGPGNFEQFF.

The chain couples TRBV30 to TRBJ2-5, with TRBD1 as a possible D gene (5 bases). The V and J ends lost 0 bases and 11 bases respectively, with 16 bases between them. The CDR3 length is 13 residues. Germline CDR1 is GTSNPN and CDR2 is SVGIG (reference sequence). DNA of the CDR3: TGTGCCTGGAGTGTAGGGGCCAATATCGGGCAGTACTTC. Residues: CAWSVGANIGQYF. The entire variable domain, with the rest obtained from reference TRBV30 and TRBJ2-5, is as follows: SQTIHQWPATLVQPVGSPLSLECTVEGTSNPNLYWYRQAAGRGLQLLFYSVGIGQISSEVPQNLSASRPQDRQFILSSKKLLLSDSGFYLCAWSVGANIGQYFGPGTRLLVL.

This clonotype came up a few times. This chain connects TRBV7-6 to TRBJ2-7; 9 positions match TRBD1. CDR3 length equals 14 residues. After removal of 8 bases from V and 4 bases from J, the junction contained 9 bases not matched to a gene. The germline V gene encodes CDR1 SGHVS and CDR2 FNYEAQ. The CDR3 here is CASGPGTGLYEQYF. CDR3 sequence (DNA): TGTGCCAGCGGTCCCGGGACAGGGCTGTACGAGCAGTACTTC.

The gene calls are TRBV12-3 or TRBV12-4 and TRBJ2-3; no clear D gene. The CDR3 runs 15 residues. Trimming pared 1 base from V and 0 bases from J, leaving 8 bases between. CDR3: CASSLESASTDTQYF. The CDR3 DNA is TGTGCCAGCAGTTTAGAAAGTGCTAGCACAGATACGCAGTATTTT.